The clone carrying this T cell receptor beta chain was seen a handful of times. Its antigen is still unknown. Germline lookup yields CDR1 SGHRS and CDR2 YFSETQ. V lost 0 bases to trimming and J lost 2 bases, with 9 bases between them. CDR3 length: 15 amino acids. The data originate from a study of beta chain features in type 1 diabetes. Background on the study: Age and gender were similar between patients and healthy donors, as were cell yields. All samples yielded some 100,000,000 examined sorted cells. Study results and limitations: Type 1 diabetes patients showed fewer insertions and more deletions at VDJ junctions. When Type 1 diabetes patients were examined, their TCRB CDR3s proved moderately but significantly shorter in all four CD4+ subsets.

All of the isolated RNA was reverse transcribed, so expressed TCRB transcripts were sequenced. Generated by immunoSEQ multiplex PCR, the TCRdb table keeps only in-frame clones and is missing some. The repertoire has 500,000 to 800,000 clones, 9.5% to 15% of them found once; the top ten carry approximately 0.11%. Sampling consisted of one heparinised blood draw per donor, averaging approximately 120 mL. The sample comprised naive CD4+ T cells from blood. The TCR comes from a man aged 30 to 39 with type 1 diabetes. This chain uses TRBV5-1 with TRBJ1-5; a weak D match, TRBD1 (6 bases). Written as DNA, the CDR3 is TGCGCCAGCAGCTTGGGCGACAGGCGCAATCAGCCCCAGCATTTT. Its protein is CASSLGDRRNQPQHF.